Listed here are 15 T cell receptor beta chains from one sample, sequenced in a study of T cell clonotyping in hematopoietic cell transplantation. Specified time point: recipient sample about 28 days before transplant, after cytoreduction. TCRdb's copy holds only in-frame clones and misses some; the assay was immunoSEQ multiplex PCR. The profile covers about 36,000 clones, with 85% to 95% appearing a single time and roughly 1.6% taken by the ten largest. Material: peripheral blood mononuclear cells, obtained before stem cell transplant. The receptors come from a middle-aged man with chronic myeloid leukemia. Some clones in this sample may be carry-over from other donors' samples.

The chain recombines TRBV6-5 with TRBJ2-2; no clear D. Germline CDR1 is MNHEY and CDR2 is SVGAGI. The V gene lost 4 bases and the J gene lost 6 bases, with 12 bases spanning the gap. There are 14 residues in the CDR3. Here the CDR3 DNA reads TGTGCCAGCAGTTTGGGCAGACCGCCCGGGGAGCTGTTTTTT. This gives the protein CASSLGRPPGELFF.

The V call is TRBV6-5, the J call TRBJ1-1; unclear D gene. Germline V gene lookup returns CDR1 MNHEY and CDR2 SVGAGI. The CDR3 has 14 residues. V lost 0 bases to trimming and J lost 3 bases, with 8 bases between them. CDR3 residues: CASSYSTPYTEAFF. The CDR3 region has the DNA TGTGCCAGCAGTTACTCGACACCTTACACTGAAGCTTTCTTT.

The chain combines TRBV30 with TRBJ2-5; possibly TRBD2 for D (6 bases). The germline V and J ends were trimmed by 2 bases and 4 bases, with 17 bases remaining between them. This CDR3 contains 15 residues. Germline CDR1 is GTSNPN and CDR2 is SVGIG (reference sequence). This chain's CDR3 is CAWSINGGDGETQYF. The CDR3 DNA sequence: TGTGCCTGGAGTATCAACGGGGGTGATGGAGAGACCCAGTACTTC.

The rearrangement links TRBV28 to TRBJ2-7; 10 positions match TRBD1. In germline, CDR1 is MDHEN, CDR2 SYDVKM. The CDR3 sequence is 15 residues long. V gave up 5 bases and J gave up 6 bases; unmatched junction bases: 10. The DNA of the CDR3 is TGTGCCAGCAGTCTCCGACAGGGGGCAAAAGTCGAGCAGTACTTC. Translated: CASSLRQGAKVEQYF.

V usage is TRBV28 and J usage is TRBJ1-5; 7 bases line up with TRBD1. Germline V gives CDR1 MDHEN, CDR2 SYDVKM. The CDR3 loop spans 15 amino acids. With V trimmed by 8 bases and J by 5 bases, 12 bases remained unmatched. The DNA of the CDR3 is TGTGCCAGCCGGAAGACAGGGCTCGGGGATCAGCCCCAGCATTTT. Translated, it gives CASRKTGLGDQPQHF.

This CDR3 is CSVRVSYEQYF. CDR3 nucleotides: TGCAGTGTAAGAGTATCCTACGAGCAGTACTTC. V is TRBV20-1 and J is TRBJ2-7; no reliable D call. Germline loops: CDR1 DFQATT, CDR2 SNEGSKA (reference sequence). Trimming left V 7 bases short and J 1 base short, with 8 bases between. This CDR3 has 11 amino acids.

As DNA, the CDR3 is TGCGCCAGCAGCCGGATACCGGGACAGGACCGCTACACCTTC. Protein product: CASSRIPGQDRYTF. The chain carries TRBV5-1 and TRBJ1-2; 8 bases fit TRBD1. The ends lost 4 bases at V and 9 bases at J; junction bases unmatched: 11. Germline V gene sequence: CDR1 SGHRS, CDR2 YFSETQ. CDR3 size: 14 residues. Supplemented by reference TRBV5-1 and TRBJ1-2, the full variable domain reads KAGVTQTPRYLIKTRGQQVTLSCSPISGHRSVSWYQQTPGQGLQFLFEYFSETQRNKGNFPGRFSGRQFSNSRSEMNVSTLELGDSALYLCASSRIPGQDRYTFGSGTRLTVV.

This chain joins TRBV27 and TRBJ1-2; D is unresolved. Germline CDR1 and CDR2: MNHEY and SMNVEV (reference sequence). The CDR3 runs to 15 residues. The ends were cut back, 8 bases at V and 4 bases at J, with 20 bases in the middle. The CDR3 protein is CASPTSGLEVYGYTF. CDR3 DNA: TGTGCCAGCCCCACGTCGGGATTGGAAGTCTATGGCTACACCTTC.

This clone was detected only once. This chain joins TRBV30 and TRBJ1-1; 7 bases align to TRBD1. This CDR3 has 16 amino acids. Looked up from germline, CDR1 is GTSNPN and CDR2 is SVGIG (reference sequence). Trimming took 2 bases from V and 4 from J; bases not matched to a gene: 13. For the CDR3, the DNA is TGTGCCTGGAGTCTTACTTCGGAGGGGGCCCGCACTGAAGCTTTCTTT. Translation: CAWSLTSEGARTEAFF.

This clone was counted between two and nine times. The chain links TRBV14 to TRBJ2-3; the D gene is possibly TRBD2 (7 bases). The length of the CDR3 is 18 residues. Germline V gene data show CDR1 as SGHDN and CDR2 as FVKESK. The V end lost 3 bases, the J end lost 4 bases, and 23 bases lay between the germline ends. This CDR3 reads CASSQKLGGPLRADTQYF. The CDR3 DNA is TGTGCCAGCAGCCAGAAACTCGGGGGGCCGCTGAGGGCAGATACGCAGTATTTT.

CDR3 region: CASSVRQGSPDTQYF. The CDR3, as DNA: TGTGCCAGCAGCGTCCGACAGGGGAGTCCTGATACGCAGTATTTT. The rearrangement uses TRBV9 and TRBJ2-3, with 8 bases matching TRBD1. After removal of 2 bases from V and 6 bases from J, the junction contained 8 bases not matched to a gene. Germline CDR1 and CDR2: SGDLS and YYNGEE. This CDR3 comprises 15 residues.

The gene calls are TRBV5-5 and TRBJ1-4; D ambiguous. With 0 bases removed from V and 8 bases from J, the gap between germline ends came to 8 bases. The germline gives CDR1 SGHKS, CDR2 YYEKEE (reference sequence). CDR3 length: 13 residues. The CDR3 reads CASSLAPREKLFF. The CDR3 DNA reads TGTGCCAGCAGCTTGGCTCCGCGGGAAAAACTGTTTTTT.

The genes are TRBV2 and TRBJ1-1, with a weak D call TRBD1 (6 bases). Germline V gene sequence: CDR1 SNHLY, CDR2 FYNNEI. CDR3 size: 14 residues. Trimming removed 7 bases at V and 1 base at J, with 13 bases between. In nucleotides, the CDR3 is TGTGCCAGCAACTACTTACAGGGGAACACTGAAGCTTTCTTT. It is translated as CASNYLQGNTEAFF.

The V call is TRBV6-1, the J call TRBJ2-3, with D possibly called TRBD1 or TRBD2 (5 bases each). The CDR3 runs 16 residues. Germline V gene data show CDR1 as MNHNS and CDR2 as SASEGT. The V gene lost 2 bases and the J gene lost 3 bases, with 15 bases spanning the gap. CDR3 sequence: CASSELRGIGTDTQYF. For the CDR3, the DNA is TGTGCCAGCAGTGAATTGAGGGGAATAGGGACAGATACGCAGTATTTT.

The chain has TRBV6-6 and TRBJ2-7; D is perhaps TRBD1 (5 bases). The CDR3 runs to 14 residues. V lost 2 bases to trimming and J lost 3 bases, with 11 bases between them. CDR1 and CDR2 (germline): MNHNY, SVGAGI (reference sequence). The CDR3 region is CASSYGADHYEQYF. CDR3 nucleotide sequence: TGTGCCAGCAGTTACGGGGCGGACCACTACGAGCAGTACTTC.